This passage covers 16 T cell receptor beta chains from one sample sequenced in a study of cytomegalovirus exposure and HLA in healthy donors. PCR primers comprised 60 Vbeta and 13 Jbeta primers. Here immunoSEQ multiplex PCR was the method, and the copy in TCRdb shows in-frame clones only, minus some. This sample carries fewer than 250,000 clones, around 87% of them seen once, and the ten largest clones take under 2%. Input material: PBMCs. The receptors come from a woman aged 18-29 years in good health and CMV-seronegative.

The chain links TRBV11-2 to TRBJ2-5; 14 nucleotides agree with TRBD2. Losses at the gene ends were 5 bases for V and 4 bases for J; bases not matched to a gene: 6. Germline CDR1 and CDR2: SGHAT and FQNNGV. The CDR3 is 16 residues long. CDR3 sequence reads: CASSLGTSGRGETQYF. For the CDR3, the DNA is TGTGCCAGCAGCCTGGGGACTAGCGGGAGAGGAGAGACCCAGTACTTC.

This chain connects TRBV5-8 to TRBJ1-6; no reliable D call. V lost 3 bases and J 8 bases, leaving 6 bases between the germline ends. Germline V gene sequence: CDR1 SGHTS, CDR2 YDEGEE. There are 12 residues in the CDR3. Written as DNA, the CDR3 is TGTGCCAGCAGCTATATTGATTCACCCCTCCACTTT. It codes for CASSYIDSPLHF.

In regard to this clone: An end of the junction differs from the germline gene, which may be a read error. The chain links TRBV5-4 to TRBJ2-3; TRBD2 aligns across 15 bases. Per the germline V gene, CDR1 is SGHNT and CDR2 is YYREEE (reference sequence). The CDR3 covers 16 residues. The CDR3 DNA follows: TGTGCCAACAGCTCGGGACTAGCGGGGGGTACAGATACGCAGTATTTT. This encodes CANSSGLAGGTDTQYF.

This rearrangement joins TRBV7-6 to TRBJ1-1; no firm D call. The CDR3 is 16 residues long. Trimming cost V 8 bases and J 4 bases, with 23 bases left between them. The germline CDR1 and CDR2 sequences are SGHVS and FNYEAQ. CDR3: CASGSPEGLKSTEAFF. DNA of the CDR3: TGTGCCAGCGGCTCCCCCGAGGGCCTTAAAAGCACTGAAGCTTTCTTT.

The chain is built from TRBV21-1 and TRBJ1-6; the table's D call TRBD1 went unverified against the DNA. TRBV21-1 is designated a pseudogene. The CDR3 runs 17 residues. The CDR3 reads CASSTLTGDTYNSPLHF. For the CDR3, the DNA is TGTGCCAGCAGCACCCTGACAGGGGATACCTATAATTCACCCCTCCACTTT.

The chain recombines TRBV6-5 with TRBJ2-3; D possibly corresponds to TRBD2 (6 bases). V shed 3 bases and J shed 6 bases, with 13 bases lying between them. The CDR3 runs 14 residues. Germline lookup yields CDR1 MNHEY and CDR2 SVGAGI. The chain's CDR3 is CASSYSGGADTQYF. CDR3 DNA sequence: TGTGCCAGCAGTTATAGCGGAGGGGCGGATACGCAGTATTTT.

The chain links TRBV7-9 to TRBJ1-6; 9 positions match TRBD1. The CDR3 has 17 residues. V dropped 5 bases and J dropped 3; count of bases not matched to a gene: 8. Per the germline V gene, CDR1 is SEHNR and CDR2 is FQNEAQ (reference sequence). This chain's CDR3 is CASSADRGRVYNSPLHF. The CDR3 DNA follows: TGTGCCAGCAGCGCGGACAGGGGACGCGTCTATAATTCACCCCTCCACTTT.

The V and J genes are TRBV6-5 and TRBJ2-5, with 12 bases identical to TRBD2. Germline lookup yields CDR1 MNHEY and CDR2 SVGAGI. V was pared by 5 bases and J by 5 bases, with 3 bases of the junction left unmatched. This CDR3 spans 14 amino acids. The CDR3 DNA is TGTGCCAGCAGTCTAGCGGGAGGGCAGGAGACCCAGTACTTC. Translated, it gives CASSLAGGQETQYF.

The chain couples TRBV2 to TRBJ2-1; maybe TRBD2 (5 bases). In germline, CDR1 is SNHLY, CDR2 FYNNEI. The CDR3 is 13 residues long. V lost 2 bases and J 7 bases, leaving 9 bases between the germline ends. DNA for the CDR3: TGTGCCAGCAGTGAATCAACTAGGAATGAGCAGTTCTTC. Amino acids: CASSESTRNEQFF. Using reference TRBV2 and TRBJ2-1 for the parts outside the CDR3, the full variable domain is EPEVTQTPSHQVTQMGQEVILRCVPISNHLYFYWYRQILGQKVEFLVSFYNNEISEKSEIFDDQFSVERPDGSNFTLKIRSTKLEDSAMYFCASSESTRNEQFFGPGTRLTVL.

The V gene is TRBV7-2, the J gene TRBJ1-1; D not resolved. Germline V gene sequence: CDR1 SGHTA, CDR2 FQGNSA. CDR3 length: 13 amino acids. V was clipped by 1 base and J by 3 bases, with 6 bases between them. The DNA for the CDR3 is TGTGCCAGCAGCTTAGGAGTGGACACTGAAGCTTTCTTT. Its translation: CASSLGVDTEAFF.

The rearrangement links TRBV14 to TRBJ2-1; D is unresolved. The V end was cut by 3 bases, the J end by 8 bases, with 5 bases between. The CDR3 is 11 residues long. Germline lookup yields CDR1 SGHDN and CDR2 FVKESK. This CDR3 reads CASSQSDEQFF. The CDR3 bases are TGTGCCAGCAGCCAGAGCGATGAGCAGTTCTTC. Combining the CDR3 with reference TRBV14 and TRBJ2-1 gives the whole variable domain EAGVTQFPSHSVIEKGQTVTLRCDPISGHDNLYWYRRVMGKEIKFLLHFVKESKQDESGMPNNRFLAERTGGTYSTLKVQPAELEDSGVYFCASSQSDEQFFGPGTRLTVL.

The CDR3 coding sequence is TGTGCCAGCAGCTCCTCGTCCTACGAGCAGTACTTC. It translates to CASSSSSYEQYF. This chain connects TRBV5-4 to TRBJ2-7, with D hard to call. V was clipped by 3 bases and J by 1 base, with 5 bases between them. Looked up from germline, CDR1 is SGHNT and CDR2 is YYREEE (reference sequence). This CDR3 comprises 12 residues.

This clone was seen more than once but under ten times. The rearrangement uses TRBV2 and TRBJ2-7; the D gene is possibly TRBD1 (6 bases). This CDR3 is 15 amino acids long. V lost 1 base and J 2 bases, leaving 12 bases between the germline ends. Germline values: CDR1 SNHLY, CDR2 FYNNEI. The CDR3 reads CASSEDGQQPYEQYF. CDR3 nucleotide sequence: TGTGCCAGCAGTGAAGACGGACAGCAGCCCTACGAGCAGTACTTC.

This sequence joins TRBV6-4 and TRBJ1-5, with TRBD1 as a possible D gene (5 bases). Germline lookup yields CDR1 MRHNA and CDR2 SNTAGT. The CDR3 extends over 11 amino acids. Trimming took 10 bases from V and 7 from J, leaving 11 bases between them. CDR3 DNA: TGTGCCACCTCAGGGTCCCAGCCCCAGCATTTT. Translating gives CATSGSQPQHF.

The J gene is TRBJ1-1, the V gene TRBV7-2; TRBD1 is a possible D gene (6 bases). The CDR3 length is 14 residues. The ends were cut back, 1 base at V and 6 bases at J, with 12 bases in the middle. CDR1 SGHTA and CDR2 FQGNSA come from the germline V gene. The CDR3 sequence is CASSLVRGAAEAFF. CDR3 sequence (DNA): TGTGCCAGCAGCTTAGTACGGGGGGCCGCTGAAGCTTTCTTT.

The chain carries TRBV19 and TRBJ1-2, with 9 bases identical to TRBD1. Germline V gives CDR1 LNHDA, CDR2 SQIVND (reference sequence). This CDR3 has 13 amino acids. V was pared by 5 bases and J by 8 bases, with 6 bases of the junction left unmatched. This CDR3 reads CASSPGQGRGYTF. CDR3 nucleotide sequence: TGTGCCAGTAGTCCGGGACAGGGAAGAGGCTACACCTTC. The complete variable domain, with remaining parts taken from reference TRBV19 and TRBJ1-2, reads DGGITQSPKYLFRKEGQNVTLSCEQNLNHDAMYWYRQDPGQGLRLIYYSQIVNDFQKGDIAEGYSVSREKKESFPLTVTSAQKNPTAFYLCASSPGQGRGYTFGSGTRLTVV.